The text below deals with one T cell receptor beta chain. Its antigen remains unidentified. The entry originates in a study of T cell responses to AZD1222 COVID-19 vaccine. TCRdb's copy holds only in-frame clones and misses some; the assay was immunoSEQ multiplex PCR. The sample yields about 120,000 clones, approximately 91% seen once. CDR3 length: 13 amino acids. CDR1 is KGHSH and CDR2 is LQKENI in the germline V gene. V was shortened by 3 bases and J by 7 bases, with 12 bases between the two germline ends. General study results and limits: Targets within unmutated variant regions were reportedly found for nearly half of spike-specific TCRs.

The V call is TRBV18, the J call TRBJ1-1, with D hard to call. The sequence was obtained from an adult who received the AZD1222 COVID-19 vaccine. Sequenced material: peripheral blood, taken 28 days after the second AZD1222 dose. The CDR3 nucleotides read TGTGCCAGCTCACCTCAGATAAACCGTGAAGCTTTCTTT. Amino acid sequence: CASSPQINREAFF.